These 27 T cell receptor beta chains share one sample of origin, sequenced in a study of early T cells in non-severe SARS-CoV-2 infection (dated by TCRdb to 2020 to 2023). Library preparation employed 5' RACE. The sample was run on a NextSeq 500. TCRdb reworked the public reads: Q25 trimming with fastp, MiXCR clone assembly, productive beta chains retained. A single entry per CDR3 protein holds the most common genes and DNA from its merged rows. The sample table shows about 50,000 distinct CDR3 sequences, and under 7% are seen once. The ten largest clones add up to less than 3.5% of the sample. The sample in question was whole blood, obtained at baseline. These receptors were obtained from an adult who was a healthcare worker with PCR-confirmed SARS-CoV-2 infection or an uninfected control (not recorded which).

This clonotype was seen at least ten times. This rearrangement joins TRBV7-9 to TRBJ1-1, with D uncertain. The V end lost 6 bases, the J end lost 0 bases, and 2 bases lay between the germline ends. Per germline, CDR1 SEHNR and CDR2 FQNEAQ (reference sequence). The CDR3 spans 11 residues. CDR3 amino acids: CASSMNTEAFF. For the CDR3, the DNA is TGTGCCAGCAGTATGAACACTGAAGCTTTCTTT. Together with reference TRBV7-9 and TRBJ1-1, the CDR3 gives the full variable domain: DTGVSQNPRHKITKRGQNVTFRCDPISEHNRLYWYRQTLGQGPEFLTYFQNEAQLEKSRLLSDRFSAERPKGSFSTLEIQRTEQGDSAMYLCASSMNTEAFFGQGTRLTVV.

The table lists this clonotype with many counts. The chain employs TRBV6-2 or TRBV6-3 and TRBJ1-5; D uncertain. V was pared by 0 bases and J by 3 bases, with 9 bases between. The CDR3 is made up of 15 amino acids. Germline CDR1 and CDR2: MNHEY and SVGEGT. Written as DNA, the CDR3 is TGTGCCAGCAGTTACTCGGCCATTGTCAATCAGCCCCAGCATTTT. It specifies CASSYSAIVNQPQHF.

This clonotype has a count of ten or more. This chain connects TRBV11-2 to TRBJ1-1; 7 bases fit TRBD1. The CDR3 sequence is 15 residues long. Germline loops: CDR1 SGHAT, CDR2 FQNNGV. With V trimmed by 5 bases and J by 0 bases, 6 bases remained unmatched. CDR3 DNA: TGTGCCAGCAGCGCTCGACAGGGAATGAACACTGAAGCTTTCTTT. This sequence encodes CASSARQGMNTEAFF.

This clonotype showed up just a few times. The V call is TRBV6-2 or TRBV6-3, the J call TRBJ2-1; the match to TRBD2 covers 12 bases. Unmatched junction bases numbered 15, after V lost 6 bases and J lost 3 bases. Germline values: CDR1 MNHEY, CDR2 SVGEGT. The CDR3 runs 19 residues. The CDR3, as DNA: TGTGCCAGCAGCCTCGATACTAGCGGGGGGCCCTCATACTACAATGAGCAGTTCTTC. Its protein product is CASSLDTSGGPSYYNEQFF.

The chain combines TRBV30 with TRBJ1-2; D may be TRBD1 (6 bases). The CDR3 consists of 13 residues. V dropped 5 bases and J dropped 9 bases, with 19 bases sitting between them. Germline values: CDR1 GTSNPN, CDR2 SVGIG (reference sequence). CDR3 in amino acids: CAWGFQGRRSYTF. In DNA form, the CDR3 reads TGTGCCTGGGGCTTCCAGGGGCGGAGGAGCTACACCTTC.

This clonotype was seen many times. The chain is built from TRBV7-9 and TRBJ2-5, with TRBD1 as a possible D gene (6 bases). Germline V gives CDR1 SEHNR, CDR2 FQNEAQ (reference sequence). The CDR3 totals 15 residues. Trimming shortened V by 1 base and J by 6 bases, and 15 bases separated the two germline ends. DNA of the CDR3: TGTGCCAGCAGCTTAGGAGGGCCAGGGGCGCAGACCCAGTACTTC. Translated, it gives CASSLGGPGAQTQYF.

This clonotype appeared many times. The V gene is TRBV7-2, the J gene TRBJ2-1; tentatively, D is TRBD1 (6 bases). Germline values: CDR1 SGHTA, CDR2 FQGNSA. Trimming stripped 5 bases from V and 4 bases from J, with 9 bases between. CDR3 length: 13 amino acids. CDR3 DNA sequence: TGTGCCAGCAGCCGACAGGAGTACAATGAGCAGTTCTTC. Translating gives CASSRQEYNEQFF.

In its sample, this clonotype was seen many times. The chain couples TRBV5-4 to TRBJ2-5; 7 bases line up with TRBD2. The CDR3 totals 17 residues. After removal of 1 base from V and 2 bases from J, the junction contained 11 bases not matched to a gene. CDR1 SGHNT and CDR2 YYREEE come from the germline V gene (reference sequence). The CDR3 region is CASSLRGLGGTQETQYF. CDR3 bases: TGTGCCAGCAGCTTGCGGGGTCTCGGGGGGACTCAAGAGACCCAGTACTTC.

This clonotype has more than one count but fewer than ten. J is TRBJ2-1 and V is TRBV7-2; 9 nucleotides align to TRBD2. This CDR3 spans 17 amino acids. In germline, CDR1 is SGHTA, CDR2 FQGNSA. The V segment lost 0 bases and the J segment 5 bases; nucleotides outside the gene matches: 8. In nucleotides, the CDR3 is TGTGCCAGCAGCTTAGCGTTTAGCGGGGGCCCCAACAATGAGCAGTTCTTC. This codes for CASSLAFSGGPNNEQFF. The full variable domain, completed using reference TRBV7-2 and TRBJ2-1, is GAGVSQSPSNKVTEKGKDVELRCDPISGHTALYWYRQSLGQGLEFLIYFQGNSAPDKSGLPSDRFSAERTGGSVSTLTIQRTQQEDSAVYLCASSLAFSGGPNNEQFFGPGTRLTVL.

The chain uses TRBV20-1 and TRBJ1-6; D is undetermined. CDR1 DFQATT and CDR2 SNEGSKA come from the germline V gene (reference sequence). Trimming pared 6 bases from V and 8 bases from J, leaving 17 bases between. The CDR3 covers 14 residues. Here the CDR3 reads CSATMGLGYSPLHF. The CDR3 DNA reads as TGCAGTGCCACGATGGGGTTGGGTTATTCACCCCTCCACTTT.

This clonotype has at least ten counts. The chain is built from TRBV11-3 and TRBJ2-1; the D gene is possibly TRBD2 (7 bases). With 0 bases removed from V and 0 bases from J, the gap between germline ends came to 12 bases. Per germline, CDR1 SGHNT and CDR2 YENEEA. This CDR3 contains 17 residues. In DNA form, the CDR3 reads TGTGCCAGCAGCTTAGATGCCGGGGGGCCCTCCTACAATGAGCAGTTCTTC. Residues: CASSLDAGGPSYNEQFF.

This clonotype was seen repeatedly, ten times or more. The chain joins TRBV18 to TRBJ2-6; a weak D match, TRBD1 (6 bases). Trimming pared 0 bases from V and 0 bases from J, leaving 9 bases between. Germline loops: CDR1 KGHSH, CDR2 LQKENI. CDR3 length: 17 residues. CDR3 amino acids: CASSPPGGPSGANVLTF. CDR3 bases: TGTGCCAGCTCACCACCAGGGGGTCCCTCTGGGGCCAACGTCCTGACTTTC.

This clonotype came up many times. The chain joins TRBV6-5 to TRBJ1-1, with TRBD1 matching 7 bases. Trimming took 5 bases from V and 5 from J; bases not matched to a gene: 14. Germline CDR1 and CDR2: MNHEY and SVGAGI. The CDR3 spans 16 residues. DNA for the CDR3: TGTGCCAGCAGTCCAATATTTACCACAGGGGATACTGAAGCTTTCTTT. Translating it yields CASSPIFTTGDTEAFF.

The V and J genes are TRBV20-1 and TRBJ2-1; D unclear. Trimming left V 3 bases short and J 3 bases short, with 18 bases between. CDR1 is DFQATT and CDR2 is SNEGSKA in the germline V gene (reference sequence). The CDR3 has 16 residues. Here the CDR3 reads CSASSLSDPYYNEQFF. The CDR3 DNA sequence: TGCAGTGCTAGCTCCCTATCAGACCCGTACTACAATGAGCAGTTCTTC.

This clonotype was seen only a few times. This chain links TRBV5-1 with TRBJ2-2; D gene unclear. CDR3 length equals 11 residues. The V end was cut by 2 bases, the J end by 4 bases, with 0 bases between. Germline CDR1 SGHRS, CDR2 YFSETQ. Here the CDR3 DNA reads TGCGCCAGCAGCTTCACCGGGGAGCTGTTTTTT. Residues: CASSFTGELFF.

The chain is built from TRBV4-3 and TRBJ2-3; TRBD1 might be the D (5 bases). The CDR3 is made up of 14 amino acids. Trimming stripped 0 bases from V and 4 bases from J, with 8 bases between. Looked up from germline, CDR1 is LGHNA and CDR2 is YSLEER. The CDR3 loop is CASSQDRRADTQYF. CDR3 in DNA: TGCGCCAGCAGCCAAGATCGCAGGGCAGATACGCAGTATTTT.

This clonotype was detected only a few times. The chain is built from TRBV12-3 or TRBV12-4 and TRBJ2-3; D might be TRBD2 (6 bases). The CDR3 covers 14 residues. Trimming removed 3 bases from V and 12 bases from J, with 19 bases in between. The CDR3 is CASSFRRGPPPQYF. CDR3 in DNA: TGTGCCAGCAGTTTTCGGCGGGGCCCACCCCCACAGTATTTT.

Comments on this clonotype: A much larger clone sits a single nucleotide away, making a read error possible. The chain carries TRBV29-1 and TRBJ2-5; 7 nucleotides agree with TRBD2. Looked up from germline, CDR1 is SQVTM and CDR2 is ANQGSEA. The CDR3 has 13 amino acids. V dropped 3 bases and J dropped 2; count of bases not matched to a gene: 3. The DNA for the CDR3 is TGCAGCGTTGACTCAGCGGGGCAAGAGACCCAGTACTTC. Protein product: CSVDSAGQETQYF.

This clonotype has a handful of counts. The chain has TRBV19 and TRBJ1-1; the D is unclear. V was shortened by 5 bases and J by 1 base, with 2 bases between the two germline ends. Germline CDR1 reads LNHDA; CDR2 reads SQIVND (reference sequence). This CDR3 has 11 residues. The CDR3, as DNA: TGTGCCAGTAGTGGGAACACTGAAGCTTTCTTT. Translated: CASSGNTEAFF. The variable domain in full, completed from reference TRBV19 and TRBJ1-1, reads DGGITQSPKYLFRKEGQNVTLSCEQNLNHDAMYWYRQDPGQGLRLIYYSQIVNDFQKGDIAEGYSVSREKKESFPLTVTSAQKNPTAFYLCASSGNTEAFFGQGTRLTVV.

Many counts were recorded for this clonotype. The chain combines TRBV29-1 with TRBJ1-1, with D possibly TRBD1 on 6 matching bases. The CDR3 is 15 amino acids. Germline V gene sequence: CDR1 SQVTM, CDR2 ANQGSEA. Trimming took off 0 bases at V and 2 bases at J, with 13 bases between the two ends. CDR3 residues: CSVEEHGRGNTEAFF. CDR3 in DNA: TGCAGCGTTGAAGAACACGGCAGGGGTAACACTGAAGCTTTCTTT.

This clonotype was seen repeatedly, ten times or more. The chain links TRBV27 to TRBJ2-3; D is undetermined. Trimming removed 2 bases from V and 2 bases from J, with 8 bases in between. CDR1 MNHEY and CDR2 SMNVEV come from the germline V gene (reference sequence). The CDR3 spans 14 residues. CDR3 coding DNA: TGTGCCAGCAGTTTAAACAGCCCCACAGATACGCAGTATTTT. It yields the protein CASSLNSPTDTQYF.

This clonotype was seen many times. The chain employs TRBV6-1 and TRBJ2-1; 11 bases fit TRBD1. The CDR3 runs to 16 residues. V trimming: 2 bases; J trimming: 7 bases; junction bases outside the gene matches: 7. Looked up from germline, CDR1 is MNHNS and CDR2 is SASEGT. CDR3 DNA sequence: TGTGCCAGCAGTGAACCTAGGACAGGGGGCTTTAATGAGCAGTTCTTC. This translates into CASSEPRTGGFNEQFF.

This clonotype was detected many times. The chain combines TRBV13 with TRBJ2-5, with D unresolved. Trimming removed 0 bases from V and 3 bases from J, with 8 bases in between. In germline, CDR1 is PRHDT, CDR2 FYEKMQ (reference sequence). CDR3 length: 14 amino acids. The CDR3 loop is CASSLGVGKETQYF. In nucleotides, the CDR3 is TGTGCCAGCAGCTTAGGCGTGGGCAAAGAGACCCAGTACTTC.

This clonotype was seen ten or more times. This chain links TRBV7-6 with TRBJ2-1; TRBD2 agrees at 8 bases. Germline V lookup: CDR1 SGHVS, CDR2 FNYEAQ. This CDR3 spans 17 amino acids. J was trimmed by 2 bases and V by 1 base; bases with no gene match: 7. As DNA, the CDR3 is TGTGCCAGCAGCTTAGTAGGACTAGCTAAGCCCTACAATGAGCAGTTCTTC. It codes for CASSLVGLAKPYNEQFF.

Many counts were recorded for this clonotype. The J gene is TRBJ2-4, the V gene TRBV6-2 or TRBV6-3; D may be TRBD1 (5 bases). CDR1 and CDR2 (germline): MNHEY, SVGEGT. V lost 6 bases and J lost 2, with 14 bases in between. This CDR3 has 15 residues. The CDR3 region has the DNA TGTGCCAGCAGCTTGACAGCATCGACCAAAAACATTCAGTACTTC. It is translated as CASSLTASTKNIQYF.

This clonotype came up many times. The chain links TRBV25-1 to TRBJ2-7, with 8 bases matching TRBD1. The CDR3 runs to 16 residues. V shed 2 bases and J 3 bases; nucleotides not matched to a gene: 9. Germline CDR1 is MGHDK and CDR2 is SYGVNS. CDR3 amino acids: CASSETPGTGFYEQYF. The DNA for the CDR3 is TGTGCCAGCAGTGAAACCCCCGGGACAGGATTCTACGAGCAGTACTTC.

This clonotype was observed a few times. V and J are TRBV6-2 or TRBV6-3 and TRBJ1-5, with no clear D. The CDR3 is 11 residues long. Trimming shortened V by 7 bases and J by 9 bases, and 10 bases separated the two germline ends. CDR1 and CDR2 from the germline V gene are MNHEY and SVGEGT. The CDR3 loop reads CASTTTGPQHF. CDR3 in DNA: TGTGCCAGCACGACCACTGGGCCCCAGCATTTT.